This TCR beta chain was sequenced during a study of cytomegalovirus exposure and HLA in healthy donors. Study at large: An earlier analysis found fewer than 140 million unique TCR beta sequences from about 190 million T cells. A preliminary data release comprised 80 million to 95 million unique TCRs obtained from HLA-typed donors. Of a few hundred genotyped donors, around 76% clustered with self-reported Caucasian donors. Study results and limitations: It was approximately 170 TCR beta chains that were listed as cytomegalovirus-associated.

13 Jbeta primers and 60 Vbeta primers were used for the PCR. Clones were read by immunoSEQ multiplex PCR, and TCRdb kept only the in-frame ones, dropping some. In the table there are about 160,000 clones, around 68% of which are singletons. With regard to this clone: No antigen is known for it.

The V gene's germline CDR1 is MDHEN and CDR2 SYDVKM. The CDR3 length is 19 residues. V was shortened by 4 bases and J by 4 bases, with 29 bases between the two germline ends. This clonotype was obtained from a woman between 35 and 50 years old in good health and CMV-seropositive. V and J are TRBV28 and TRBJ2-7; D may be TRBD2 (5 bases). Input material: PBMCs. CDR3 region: CASSSPVGRIAQYQYEQYF. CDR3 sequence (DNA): TGTGCCAGCAGTTCCCCAGTGGGGAGAATCGCTCAATACCAATACGAGCAGTACTTC.